The clone carrying this T cell receptor (beta chain) was counted only a few times. This sample is part of a study of T cells after yellow fever vaccination. A single record per CDR3 protein comes from TCRdb applying MiXCR to the 5' RACE reads. Of a few hundred thousand distinct CDR3 sequences in the sample, roughly 5.6% were seen once. Germline V gene data show CDR1 as MGHRA and CDR2 as YSYEKL. V lost 1 base, J lost 8 bases, and 11 bases lay in between. The CDR3 length is 14 residues. The sample here was CD4+ T cells sorted from PBMCs, taken on the day of the yellow fever booster vaccination. This clonotype was sampled from a man aged 18 to 29 who received the YFV17D yellow fever vaccine. The chain has TRBV4-1 and TRBJ1-4; D perhaps matches TRBD1 (5 bases). CDR3 loop: CASSQVGEAEKLFF. CDR3 DNA sequence: TGCGCCAGCAGCCAAGTGGGGGAGGCGGAAAAACTGTTTTTT.